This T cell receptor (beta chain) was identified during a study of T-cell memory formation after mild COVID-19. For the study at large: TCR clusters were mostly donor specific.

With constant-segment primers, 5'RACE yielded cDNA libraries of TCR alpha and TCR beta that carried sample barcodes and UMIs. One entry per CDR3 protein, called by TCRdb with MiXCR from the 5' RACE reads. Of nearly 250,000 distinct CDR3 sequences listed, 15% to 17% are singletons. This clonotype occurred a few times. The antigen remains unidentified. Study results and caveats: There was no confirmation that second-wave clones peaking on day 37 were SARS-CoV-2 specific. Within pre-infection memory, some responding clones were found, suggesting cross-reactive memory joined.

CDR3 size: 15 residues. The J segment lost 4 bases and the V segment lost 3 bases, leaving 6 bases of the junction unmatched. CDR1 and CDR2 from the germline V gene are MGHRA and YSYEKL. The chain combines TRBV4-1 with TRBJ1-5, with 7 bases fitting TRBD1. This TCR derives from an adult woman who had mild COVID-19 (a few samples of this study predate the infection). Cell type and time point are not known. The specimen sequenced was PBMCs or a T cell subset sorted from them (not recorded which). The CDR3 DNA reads TGCGCCAGCAGCCACGGCAGGGGGATGAATCAGCCCCAGCATTTT. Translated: CASSHGRGMNQPQHF.